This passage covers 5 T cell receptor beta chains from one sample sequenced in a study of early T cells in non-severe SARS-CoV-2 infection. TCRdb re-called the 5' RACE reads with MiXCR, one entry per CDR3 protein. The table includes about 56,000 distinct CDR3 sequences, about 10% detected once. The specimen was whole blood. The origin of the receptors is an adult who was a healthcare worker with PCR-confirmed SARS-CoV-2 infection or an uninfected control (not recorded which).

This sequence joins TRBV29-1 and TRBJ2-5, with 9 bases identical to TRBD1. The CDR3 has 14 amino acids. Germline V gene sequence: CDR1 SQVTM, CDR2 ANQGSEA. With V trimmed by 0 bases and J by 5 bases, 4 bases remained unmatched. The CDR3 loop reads CSVEDRTGDETQYF. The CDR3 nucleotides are TGCAGCGTTGAAGACCGGACAGGGGACGAGACCCAGTACTTC.

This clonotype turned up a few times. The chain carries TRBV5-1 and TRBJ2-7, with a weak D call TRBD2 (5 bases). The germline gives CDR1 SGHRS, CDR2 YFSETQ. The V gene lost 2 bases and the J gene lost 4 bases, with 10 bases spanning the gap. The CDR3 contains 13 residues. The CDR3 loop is CASSLKAAYEQYF. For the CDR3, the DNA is TGCGCCAGCAGCTTAAAAGCGGCTTACGAGCAGTACTTC.

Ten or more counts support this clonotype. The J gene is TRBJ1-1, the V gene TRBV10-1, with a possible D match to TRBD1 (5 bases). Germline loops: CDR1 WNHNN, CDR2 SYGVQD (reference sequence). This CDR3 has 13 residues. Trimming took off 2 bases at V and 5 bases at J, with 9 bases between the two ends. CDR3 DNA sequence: TGCGCCAGCAGTGAGACGAGGGGAACTGAAGCTTTCTTT. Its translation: CASSETRGTEAFF.

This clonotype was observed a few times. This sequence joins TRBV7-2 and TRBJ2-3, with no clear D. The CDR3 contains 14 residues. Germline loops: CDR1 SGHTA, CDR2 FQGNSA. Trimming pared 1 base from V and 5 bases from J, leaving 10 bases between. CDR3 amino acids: CASSLEPIRDTQYF. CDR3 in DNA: TGTGCCAGCAGCTTAGAACCCATCAGAGATACGCAGTATTTT.

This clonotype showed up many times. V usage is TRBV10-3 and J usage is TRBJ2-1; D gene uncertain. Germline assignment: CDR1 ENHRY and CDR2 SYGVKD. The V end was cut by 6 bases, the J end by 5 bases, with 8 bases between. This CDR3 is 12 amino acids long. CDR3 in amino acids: CAIRRANNEQFF. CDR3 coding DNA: TGTGCCATCAGGCGCGCAAACAATGAGCAGTTCTTC.